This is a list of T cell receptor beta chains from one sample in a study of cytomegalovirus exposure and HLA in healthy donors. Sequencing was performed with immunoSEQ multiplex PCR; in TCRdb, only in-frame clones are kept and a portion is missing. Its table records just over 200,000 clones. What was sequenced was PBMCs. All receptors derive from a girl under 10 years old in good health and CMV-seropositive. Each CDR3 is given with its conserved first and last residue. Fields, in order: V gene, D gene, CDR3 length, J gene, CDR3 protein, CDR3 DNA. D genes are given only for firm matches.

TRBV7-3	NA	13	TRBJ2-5	CASGVGDQETQYF	TGTGCCAGCGGGGTCGGGGACCAAGAGACCCAGTACTTC
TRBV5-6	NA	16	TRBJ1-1	CASSWARDRGGTEAFF	TGTGCCAGCAGCTGGGCTCGGGATCGAGGGGGCACTGAAGCTTTCTTT
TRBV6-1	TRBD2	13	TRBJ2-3	CASRDSGKGTQYF	TGTGCCAGCAGAGATAGCGGGAAAGGGACGCAGTATTTT
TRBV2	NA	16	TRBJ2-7	CASSELRAATHYEQYF	TGTGCCAGCAGTGAACTGCGGGCAGCGACTCATTACGAGCAGTACTTC
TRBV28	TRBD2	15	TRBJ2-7	CASSLQLAGIYEQYF	TGTGCCAGCAGTTTGCAACTAGCGGGAATCTACGAGCAGTACTTC
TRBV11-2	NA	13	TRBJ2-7	CASTQGLTYEQYF	TGTGCCAGCACTCAGGGTCTAACCTACGAGCAGTACTTC
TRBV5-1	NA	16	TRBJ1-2	CASSLSSGRLNYGYTF	TGCGCCAGCAGCTTGTCTTCAGGGAGGCTAAACTATGGCTACACCTTC
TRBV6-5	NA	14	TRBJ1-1	CASSYLGGNTEAFF	TGTGCCAGCAGTTACTTAGGGGGGAACACTGAAGCTTTCTTT
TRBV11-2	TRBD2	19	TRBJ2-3	CASSLGLAGGATSTDTQYF	TGTGCCAGCAGCTTAGGGCTAGCGGGAGGGGCTACTAGCACAGATACGCAGTATTTT
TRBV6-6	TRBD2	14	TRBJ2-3	CASSYSGLAFAQYF	TGTGCCAGCAGTTATTCGGGACTAGCATTTGCGCAGTATTTT
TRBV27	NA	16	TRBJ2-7	CASRPPGVRGSYEQYF	TGTGCCAGCAGACCACCAGGGGTAAGGGGCTCCTACGAGCAGTACTTC
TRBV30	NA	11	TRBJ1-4	CASAREEKLFF	TGTGCCTCCGCGCGAGAGGAAAAACTGTTTTTT
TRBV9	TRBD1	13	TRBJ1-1	CASRGQANTEAFF	TGTGCCAGCAGGGGACAGGCGAACACTGAAGCTTTCTTT
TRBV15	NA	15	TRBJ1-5	CATSRDGEAHQPQHF	TGTGCCACCAGCAGAGATGGGGAGGCCCATCAGCCCCAGCATTTT
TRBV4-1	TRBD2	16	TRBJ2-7	CASSQRLAEQGGEQYF	TGCGCCAGCAGCCAGCGCCTGGCGGAGCAGGGAGGGGAGCAGTACTTC
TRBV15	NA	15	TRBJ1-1	CATSRDWRLRTEAFF	TGTGCCACCAGCAGAGATTGGAGGTTGAGGACTGAAGCTTTCTTT
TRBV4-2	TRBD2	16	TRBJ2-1	CASSQDNGGRALEQFF	TGTGCCAGCAGCCAAGATAACGGCGGGAGGGCCTTAGAGCAGTTCTTC
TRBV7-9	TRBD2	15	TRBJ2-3	CASSFGTSGSDTQYF	TGTGCCAGCAGCTTCGGGACTAGCGGGTCCGATACGCAGTATTTT
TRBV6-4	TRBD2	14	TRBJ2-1	CASSDWGGDNEQFF	TGTGCCAGCAGTGACTGGGGAGGGGACAATGAGCAGTTCTTC
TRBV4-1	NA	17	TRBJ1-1	CASSEGVWGGKGTEAFF	TGCGCCAGCAGTGAGGGGGTATGGGGGGGTAAGGGCACTGAAGCTTTCTTT
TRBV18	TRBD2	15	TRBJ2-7	CASSPRSGGAYEQYF	TGTGCCAGCTCACCGAGGAGCGGGGGAGCCTACGAGCAGTACTTC
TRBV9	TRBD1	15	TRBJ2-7	CASSPRTGSHYEQYF	TGTGCCAGCAGCCCCCGGACAGGGAGCCACTACGAGCAGTACTTC
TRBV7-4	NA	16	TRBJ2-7	CASSLGSHGTRNCEYF	TGTGCCAGCAGCTTAGGGAGCCATGGGACAAGAAACTGCGAGTACTTC
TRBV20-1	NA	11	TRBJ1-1	CSAREAGVAFF	TGCAGTGCTAGAGAAGCCGGGGTTGCTTTCTTT
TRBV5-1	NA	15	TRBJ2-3	CASSRGGGEEDTQYF	TGCGCCAGCAGTCGAGGGGGAGGGGAGGAGGATACGCAGTATTTT
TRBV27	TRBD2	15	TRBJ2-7	CASSLEASGFREQYF	TGTGCCAGCAGTTTAGAGGCTAGCGGTTTCAGGGAGCAGTACTTC
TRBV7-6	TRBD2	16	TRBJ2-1	CASSLASSGGYNEQFF	TGTGCCAGCAGCTTAGCCTCTAGCGGGGGGTACAATGAGCAGTTCTTC
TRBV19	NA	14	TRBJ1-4	CASSPGTSLEKLFF	TGTGCCAGTAGTCCCGGGACTAGTTTGGAAAAACTGTTTTTT
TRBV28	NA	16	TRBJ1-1	CASSSILTGGNTEAFF	TGTGCCAGCAGTTCAATCCTGACAGGAGGGAACACTGAAGCTTTCTTT
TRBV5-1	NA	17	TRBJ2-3	CASNPSDSGRVGNTQYF	TGCGCCAGCAATCCCTCGGATAGCGGAAGAGTAGGGAATACGCAGTATTTT
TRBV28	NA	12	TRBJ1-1	CASSRGGSEAFF	TGTGCCAGCAGTCGGGGAGGAAGTGAAGCTTTCTTT
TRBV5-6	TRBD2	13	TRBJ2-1	CASELAGFNEQFF	TGTGCCAGCGAGCTAGCGGGGTTCAATGAGCAGTTCTTC
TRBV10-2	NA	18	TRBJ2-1	CASINLAFSKGTFYEQFF	TGCGCCAGCATTAATCTAGCGTTCTCAAAGGGGACCTTCTATGAGCAGTTCTTC
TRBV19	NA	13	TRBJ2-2	CASFSGVFGELFF	TGTGCCAGCTTTTCCGGGGTTTTCGGGGAGCTGTTTTTT
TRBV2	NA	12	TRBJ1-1	CASSEGRRGAFF	TGTGCCAGCAGTGAAGGTCGACGGGGAGCTTTCTTT
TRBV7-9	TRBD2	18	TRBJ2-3	CASHRDYTLAGTGDTQYF	TGTGCCAGCCATCGCGACTATACCCTAGCGGGGACGGGGGATACGCAGTATTTT
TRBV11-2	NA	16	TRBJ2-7	CASSLWALQFSYEQYF	TGTGCCAGCAGCTTATGGGCCTTACAGTTCTCCTACGAGCAGTACTTC